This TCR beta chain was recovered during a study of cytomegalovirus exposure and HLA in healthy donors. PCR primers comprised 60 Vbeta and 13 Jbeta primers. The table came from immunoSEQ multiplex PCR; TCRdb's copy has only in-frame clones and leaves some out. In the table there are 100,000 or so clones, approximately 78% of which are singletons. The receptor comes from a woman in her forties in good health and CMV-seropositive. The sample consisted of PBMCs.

This CDR3 reads CASRLTSGSQTQYF. As DNA, the CDR3 is TGTGCCAGCAGACTGACTAGCGGGAGTCAGACCCAGTACTTC. The chain carries TRBV7-3 and TRBJ2-5; 12 positions agree with TRBD2. The J segment lost 6 bases and the V segment lost 6 bases, leaving 5 bases of the junction unmatched. The CDR3 extends over 14 amino acids. Germline-derived CDR1 and CDR2 are SGHTA and FQGTGA.